Reported below is one T cell receptor (beta chain). The antigen is not known. TCRdb passed the RT-PCR reads through MiXCR, listing each CDR3 protein once. The table has under 950,000 distinct CDR3 sequences, 21% seen once. These data originate in a study of response to subunit inactivated influenza vaccine. General study findings and limits: Authors suggested each seasonal influenza vaccination recruits few new T cells.

The CDR3 totals 14 residues. J was trimmed by 2 bases and V by 6 bases; bases with no gene match: 3. J is TRBJ2-3 and V is TRBV12-3 or TRBV12-4; 9 nucleotides agree with TRBD2. The input for sequencing was PBMCs from blood, taken 5 to 6 days after vaccination. This sequence originates from a man in his forties or fifties who received an inactivated influenza vaccine. CDR3 loop: CASRPSGATDTQYF. DNA of the CDR3: TGTGCCAGCAGACCTAGCGGGGCCACAGATACGCAGTATTTT.